This T cell receptor beta chain was captured by sequencing in a study of radiotherapy plus CTLA-4 blockade in lung cancer. Using immunoSEQ multiplex PCR, the repertoire was profiled, and TCRdb retains in-frame clones only, with some absent. The data show approximately 81,000 clones, 78% seen once. This TCR was sampled from a human donor with non-small cell lung cancer who had a partial response to radiotherapy plus ipilimumab. Some clones in this sample may be carry-over from other donors' samples. Sequencing was performed on peripheral blood, taken from a patient treated with radiotherapy plus ipilimumab.

The CDR3 reads CASSGPTGMEKLFF. CDR3 sequence (DNA): TGTGCCAGCAGCGGACCGACAGGGATGGAAAAACTGTTTTTT. This sequence joins TRBV9 and TRBJ1-4, with 7 bases that match TRBD1. Germline V gives CDR1 SGDLS, CDR2 YYNGEE. Trimming cost V 3 bases and J 8 bases; bases outside gene matches: 7. The CDR3 is made up of 14 amino acids.